This T cell receptor (beta chain) is drawn from a study of cytomegalovirus exposure and HLA in healthy donors. 60 Vbeta and 13 Jbeta primers were used in PCR. Sequencing used immunoSEQ multiplex PCR; TCRdb keeps in-frame clones, though not all of them. This table holds approximately 190,000 clones, roughly 80% found once. The sequence was collected from a woman under 30 in good health and CMV-seronegative. Input material: PBMCs.

This CDR3 reads CSSRARGQSTEAFF. CDR3 sequence (DNA): TGCAGCAGCCGGGCAAGGGGACAAAGCACTGAAGCTTTCTTT. V is TRBV29-1 and J is TRBJ1-1; D might be TRBD1 (6 bases). The CDR3 sequence is 14 residues long. Germline V gene lookup returns CDR1 SQVTM and CDR2 ANQGSEA. Trimming pared 8 bases from V and 4 bases from J, leaving 20 bases between.